This TCR beta chain was sequenced for a study of T cells in Graves' hyperthyroidism and ophthalmopathy. Overall study context: Initial diagnosis, before any treatment, was when peripheral blood was collected.

Each 10 ml fresh peripheral blood draw supplied the PBMCs. Findings of the study overall: Ophthalmopathy was model-predicted a median roughly 6.5 months pre-onset.

V lost 1 base to trimming and J lost 2 bases, with 12 bases between them. This CDR3 contains 15 residues. CDR1 MGHRA and CDR2 YSYEKL come from the germline V gene. Concerning this clonotype itself: The antigen is undetermined.

Researchers amplified the TCR beta CDR3 regions from RNA transcripts. TCR CDR3 underwent first-round RT-PCR with the HTBI primer set. TCRdb re-called the multiplex PCR reads with MiXCR, one entry per CDR3 protein. The repertoire holds a few hundred thousand distinct CDR3 sequences, with approximately 15% as singletons. The sequence came from a woman aged 25 to 39 with Graves' hyperthyroidism. V usage is TRBV4-1 and J usage is TRBJ2-7; D is perhaps TRBD2 (6 bases). The sample was blood. The CDR3 region has the DNA TGCGCCAGCAGCCAAGTGCGCGGGGACCCCTACGAGCAGTACTTC. Protein product: CASSQVRGDPYEQYF.